This T cell receptor beta chain was retrieved from a study of PD-L1 blockade in urothelial cancer. Across the whole study: Blood analysis took place 3 weeks (second dose) and 6 weeks after treatment start. Whole-study findings and limits: Enhanced expansion of tumor-associated blood clones at 3 weeks characterized durable-benefit patients.

Patients' urothelial carcinoma was locally advanced or metastatic. A word on this clone: The antigen is unknown.

The table came from immunoSEQ multiplex PCR; TCRdb's copy has only in-frame clones and leaves some out. The top ten clones hold under 40% of a sample with around 26,000 clones, 86% of them seen once. Material: PBMCs, obtained around atezolizumab (anti-PD-L1) treatment. This clonotype originated in a man in his 60s with urothelial cancer.

The CDR3 DNA is TGTGCCAGCAGCCAAGTGAAATCCCCCGAGGGAAATCAGCCCCAGCATTTT. It codes for CASSQVKSPEGNQPQHF. The chain has TRBV4-2 and TRBJ1-5; D remains unclear. Germline V lookup: CDR1 LGHNA, CDR2 YNFKEQ. With 1 base removed from V and 4 bases from J, the gap between germline ends came to 17 bases. The CDR3 totals 17 residues.